Described below is a single T cell receptor (beta chain) sequence and its context. It lacks a known antigen. Base qualities were left out, and no much larger clone turns up one base away. This entry is derived from a study of cytomegalovirus exposure and HLA in healthy donors (dated by TCRdb to about 2017). About the study as a whole: According to a later analysis, the roughly 120 validation repertoires were produced on the same platform as the 700 or so repertoires of the first cohort. The study was designed to test whether signatures of past pathogen exposure could be identified by cataloging public T cell receptors. Along with the approximately 650-subject first cohort, a separate validation cohort of over a hundred different subjects was used. High-throughput TCR immunosequencing, statistical association of individual TCRs with disease status, and machine learning were combined to predict cytomegalovirus infection status. The full study reports these points: Subsequent analysis determined that TCRs grouped into clusters in the first cohort also showed a tendency toward co-occurrence across the 130 or so validation repertoires, and roughly 94% of cluster scores exceeded 0. In the study, roughly 160 TCR beta chains were listed as associated with cytomegalovirus. The classifier was reported to diagnose cytomegalovirus status with high specificity and sensitivity in both the original and validation cohorts. In vitro tests confirmed that a few of the cytomegalovirus-associated TCR beta chains recognize cytomegalovirus antigens. The authors suggested that the approach could potentially be generalized to other disease states and immunological phenotypes. A later analysis had no HLA typing for the validation cohort, so co-occurrence there was scored across all 130 or so repertoires. Across donors, most TCR sequences were observed very rarely, whereas some public TCRs were present in many individuals.

The method was the immunoSEQ multiplex PCR assay. As for the original processing: A statistical classification framework was developed to diagnose cytomegalovirus status using the catalog of TCR beta chain sequences. TCRdb limited this immuneACCESS table to in-frame rearrangements with V and J called. A share of clones is missing; checked studies link under half to unresolved V genes, and the rest is unexplained. The DNA gave D and trimming, while V, J and clone size come from that table. The sample data list 150,000 to 200,000 clones, and about four fifths of these were observed just once. The leading ten clones occupy 6% to 9% of the sample. From cysteine to phenylalanine, the CDR3 is 12 amino acids long. The only DNA kept is the CDR3, 36 bases in frame from the first base. The germline V end is reduced by 3 bases and the J end by 2 bases; junction bases left unmatched: 1. Taken from the germline V gene (reference sequence), the CDR1 and CDR2 loops are GTSNPN and SVGIG.

Donors formed part of the validation cohort, which comprised 120 or so subjects and was distinct from the first cohort of 670 or so subjects. Recombination linked TRBV30 to TRBJ2-7; 7 bases in the junction line up with TRBD1. This receptor was identified in a man in his late teens or twenties in good health and CMV-seropositive. The material sequenced was PBMCs. This receptor carries the CDR3 CAWRTGPYEQYF. The DNA sequence follows: TGTGCCTGGAGGACAGGGCCCTACGAGCAGTACTTC. Where the CDR3 stops, the reference TRBV30 and TRBJ2-7 genes take over; the full variable domain is SQTIHQWPATLVQPVGSPLSLECTVEGTSNPNLYWYRQAAGRGLQLLFYSVGIGQISSEVPQNLSASRPQDRQFILSSKKLLLSDSGFYLCAWRTGPYEQYFGPGTRLTVT.